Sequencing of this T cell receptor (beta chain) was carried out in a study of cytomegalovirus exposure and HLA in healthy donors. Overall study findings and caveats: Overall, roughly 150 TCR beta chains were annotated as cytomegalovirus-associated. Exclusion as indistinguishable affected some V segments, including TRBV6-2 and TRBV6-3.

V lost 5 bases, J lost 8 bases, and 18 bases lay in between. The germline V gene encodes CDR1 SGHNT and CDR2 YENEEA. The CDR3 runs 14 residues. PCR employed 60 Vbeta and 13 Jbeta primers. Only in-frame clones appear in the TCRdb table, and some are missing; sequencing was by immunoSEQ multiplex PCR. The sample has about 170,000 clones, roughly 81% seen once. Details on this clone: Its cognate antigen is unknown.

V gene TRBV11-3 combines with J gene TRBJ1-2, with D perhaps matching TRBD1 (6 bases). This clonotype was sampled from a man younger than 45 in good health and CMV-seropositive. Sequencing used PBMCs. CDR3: CASSPQGGARGYTF. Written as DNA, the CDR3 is TGTGCCAGCAGCCCCCAAGGGGGGGCGAGGGGCTACACCTTC.